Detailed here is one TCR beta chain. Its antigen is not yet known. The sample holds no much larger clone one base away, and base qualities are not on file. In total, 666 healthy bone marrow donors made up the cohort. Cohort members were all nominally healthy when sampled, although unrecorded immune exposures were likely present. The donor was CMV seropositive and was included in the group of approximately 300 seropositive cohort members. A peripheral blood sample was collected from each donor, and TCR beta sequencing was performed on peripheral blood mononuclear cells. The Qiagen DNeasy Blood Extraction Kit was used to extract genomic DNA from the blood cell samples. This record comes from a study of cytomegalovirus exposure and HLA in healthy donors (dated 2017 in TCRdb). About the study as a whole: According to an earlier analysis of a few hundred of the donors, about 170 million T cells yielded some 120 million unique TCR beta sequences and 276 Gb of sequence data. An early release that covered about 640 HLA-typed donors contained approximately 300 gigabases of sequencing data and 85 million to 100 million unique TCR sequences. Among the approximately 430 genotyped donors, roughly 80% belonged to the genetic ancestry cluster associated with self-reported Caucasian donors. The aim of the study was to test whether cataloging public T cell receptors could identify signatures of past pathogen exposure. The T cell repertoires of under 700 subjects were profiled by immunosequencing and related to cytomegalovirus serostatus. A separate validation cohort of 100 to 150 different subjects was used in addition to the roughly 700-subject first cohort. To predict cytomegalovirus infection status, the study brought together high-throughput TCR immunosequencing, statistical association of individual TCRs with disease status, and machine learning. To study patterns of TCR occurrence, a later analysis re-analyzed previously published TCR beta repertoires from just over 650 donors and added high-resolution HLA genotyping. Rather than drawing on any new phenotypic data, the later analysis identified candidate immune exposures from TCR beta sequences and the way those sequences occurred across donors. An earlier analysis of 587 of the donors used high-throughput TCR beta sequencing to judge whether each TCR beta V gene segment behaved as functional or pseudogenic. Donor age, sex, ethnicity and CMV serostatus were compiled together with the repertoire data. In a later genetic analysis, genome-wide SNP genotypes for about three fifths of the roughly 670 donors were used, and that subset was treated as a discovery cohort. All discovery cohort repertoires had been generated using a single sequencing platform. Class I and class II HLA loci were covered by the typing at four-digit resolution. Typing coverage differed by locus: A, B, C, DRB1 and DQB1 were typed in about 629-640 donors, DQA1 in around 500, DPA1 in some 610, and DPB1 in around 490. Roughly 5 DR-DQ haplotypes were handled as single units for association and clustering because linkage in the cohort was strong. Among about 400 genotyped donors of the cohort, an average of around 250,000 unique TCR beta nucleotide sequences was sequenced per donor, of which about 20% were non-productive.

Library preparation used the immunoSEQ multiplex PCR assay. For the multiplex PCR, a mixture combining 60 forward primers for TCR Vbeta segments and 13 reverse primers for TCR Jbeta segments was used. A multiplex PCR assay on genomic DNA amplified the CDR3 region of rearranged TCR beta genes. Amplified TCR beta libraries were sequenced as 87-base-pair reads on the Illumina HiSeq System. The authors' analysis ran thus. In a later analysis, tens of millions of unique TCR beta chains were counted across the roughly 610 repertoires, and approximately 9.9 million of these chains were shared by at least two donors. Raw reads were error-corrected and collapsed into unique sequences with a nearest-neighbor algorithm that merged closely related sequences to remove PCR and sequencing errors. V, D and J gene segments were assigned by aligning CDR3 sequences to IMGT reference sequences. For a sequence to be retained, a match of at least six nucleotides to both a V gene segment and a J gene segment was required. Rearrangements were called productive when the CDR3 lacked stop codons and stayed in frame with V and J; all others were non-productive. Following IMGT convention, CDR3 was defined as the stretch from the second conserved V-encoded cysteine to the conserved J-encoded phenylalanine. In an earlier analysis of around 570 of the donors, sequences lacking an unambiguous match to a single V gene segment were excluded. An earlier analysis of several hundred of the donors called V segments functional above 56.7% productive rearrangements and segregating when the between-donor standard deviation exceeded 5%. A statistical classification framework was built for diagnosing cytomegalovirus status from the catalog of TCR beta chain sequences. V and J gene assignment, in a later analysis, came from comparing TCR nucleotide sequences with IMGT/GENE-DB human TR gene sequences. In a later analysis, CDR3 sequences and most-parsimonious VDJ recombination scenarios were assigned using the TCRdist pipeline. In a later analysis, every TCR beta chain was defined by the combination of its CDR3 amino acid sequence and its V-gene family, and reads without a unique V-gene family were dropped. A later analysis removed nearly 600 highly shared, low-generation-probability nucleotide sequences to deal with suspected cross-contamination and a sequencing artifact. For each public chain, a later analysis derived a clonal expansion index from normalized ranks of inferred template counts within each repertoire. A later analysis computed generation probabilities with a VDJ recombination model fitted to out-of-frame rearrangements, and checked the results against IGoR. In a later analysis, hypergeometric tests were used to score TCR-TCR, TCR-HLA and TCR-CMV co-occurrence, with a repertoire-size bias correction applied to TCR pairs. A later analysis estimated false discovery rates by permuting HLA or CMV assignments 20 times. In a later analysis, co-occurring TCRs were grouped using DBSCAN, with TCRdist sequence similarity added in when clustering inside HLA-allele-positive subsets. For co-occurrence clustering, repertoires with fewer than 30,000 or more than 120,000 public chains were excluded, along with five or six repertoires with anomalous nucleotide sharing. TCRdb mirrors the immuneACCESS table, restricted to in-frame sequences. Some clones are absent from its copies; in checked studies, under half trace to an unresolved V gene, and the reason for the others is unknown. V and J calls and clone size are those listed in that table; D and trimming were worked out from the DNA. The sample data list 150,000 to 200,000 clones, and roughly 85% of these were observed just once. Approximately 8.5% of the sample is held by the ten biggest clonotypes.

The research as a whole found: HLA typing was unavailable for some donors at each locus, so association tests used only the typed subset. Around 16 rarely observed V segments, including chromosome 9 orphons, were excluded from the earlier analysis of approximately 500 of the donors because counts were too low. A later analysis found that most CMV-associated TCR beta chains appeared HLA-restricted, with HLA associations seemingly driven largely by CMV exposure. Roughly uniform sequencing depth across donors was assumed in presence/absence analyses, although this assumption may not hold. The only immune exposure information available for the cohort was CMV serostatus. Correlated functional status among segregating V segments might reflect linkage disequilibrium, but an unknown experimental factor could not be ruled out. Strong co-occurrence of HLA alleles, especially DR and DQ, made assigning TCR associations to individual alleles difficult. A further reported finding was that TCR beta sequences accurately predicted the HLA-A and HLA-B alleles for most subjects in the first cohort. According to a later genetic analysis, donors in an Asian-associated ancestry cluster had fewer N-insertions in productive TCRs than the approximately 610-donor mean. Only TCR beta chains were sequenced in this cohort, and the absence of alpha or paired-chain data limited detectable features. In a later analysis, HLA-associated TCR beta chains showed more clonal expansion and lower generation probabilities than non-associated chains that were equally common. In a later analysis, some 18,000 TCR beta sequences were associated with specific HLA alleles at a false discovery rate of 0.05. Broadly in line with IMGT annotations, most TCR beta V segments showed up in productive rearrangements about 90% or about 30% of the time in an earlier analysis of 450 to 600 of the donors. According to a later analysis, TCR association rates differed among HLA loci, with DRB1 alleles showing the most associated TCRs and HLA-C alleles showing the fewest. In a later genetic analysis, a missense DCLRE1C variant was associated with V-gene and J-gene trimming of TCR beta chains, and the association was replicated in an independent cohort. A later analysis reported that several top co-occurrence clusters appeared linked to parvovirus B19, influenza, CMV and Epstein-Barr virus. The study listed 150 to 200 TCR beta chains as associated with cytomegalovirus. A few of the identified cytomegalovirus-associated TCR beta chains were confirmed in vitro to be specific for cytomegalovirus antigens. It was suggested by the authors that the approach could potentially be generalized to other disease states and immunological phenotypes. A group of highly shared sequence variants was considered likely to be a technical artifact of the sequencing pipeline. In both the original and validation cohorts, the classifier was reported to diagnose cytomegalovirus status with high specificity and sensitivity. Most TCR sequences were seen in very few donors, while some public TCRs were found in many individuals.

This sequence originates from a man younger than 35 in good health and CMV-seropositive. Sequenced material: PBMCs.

The nucleotide sequence reads as follows: TGTGCCACCTGCCGCAGCGGGGCCCAGGTTGGGGCCAACGTCCTGACTTTC. This sequence encodes CATCRSGAQVGANVLTF. The chain employs TRBV5-4 and TRBJ2-6; TRBD2 lines up with 7 middle nucleotides. Germline trimming amounts to 9 bases on V and 3 bases on J, with 15 as the count of junction bases outside the gene matches. For CDR1 and CDR2, the germline V gene (reference sequence) lists SGHNT and YYREEE. The CDR3 starts with the cysteine, ends with the phenylalanine, and has 17 residues. The kept DNA is CDR3 alone, 51 bases in frame from the first base.